This T cell receptor beta chain was observed in a study of blood T cell repertoires in COVID-19. Original handling: Amplified reference gene primers provided the basis for estimating nucleated cell counts. Repertoires were generated with immunoSEQ multiplex PCR, while TCRdb's copy carries only in-frame clones and drops some. Clonal size and the V and J genes are those of that table, whereas D and trimming came from the DNA. In the table there are 250,000 to 350,000 clones, more than 75% of which are singletons. V shed 5 bases and J shed 6 bases, with 17 bases lying between them. The germline V gene has CDR1 SGHNT and CDR2 YENEEA. The CDR3 totals 14 residues.

This TCR derives from a woman in her forties or fifties with active or convalescent COVID-19. Source material: peripheral blood. The chain joins TRBV11-3 to TRBJ2-7; perhaps TRBD1 as D (5 bases). CDR3 coding DNA: TGTGCCAGCAGCCGAGAGACCCAGGGTTCCGAGCAGTACTTC. This gives the protein CASSRETQGSEQYF.